This TCR beta chain was sequenced in a study of blood T cell repertoires in COVID-19. Study-level information: Samples of COVID-19 (acute and convalescent) were obtained from the United States, Italy and Spain.

Germline V gene data show CDR1 as SGHTA and CDR2 as FQGNSA. The CDR3 is made up of 19 amino acids. V lost 4 bases and J lost 0; bases outside the gene matches: 5. In the original workflow: Amplification from reference gene primers served as the basis for estimated nucleated cell counts. Profiled with immunoSEQ multiplex PCR; TCRdb holds only in-frame clones, not every one. V, J and clone size are taken as reported in that table, and D and trimming were inferred from the DNA itself. The sample shows some 200,000 clones, approximately 92% of them seen only once. This chain links TRBV7-2 with TRBJ2-2; 16 nucleotides agree with TRBD2. This clonotype was sampled from a middle-aged man with acute or convalescent COVID-19. Sequencing was performed on peripheral blood. CDR3 bases: TGTGCCAGCAGCTCCTGGGGACTAGCGGGGGGGCCGAACACCGGGGAGCTGTTTTTT. Protein: CASSSWGLAGGPNTGELFF.